This TCR beta chain was recorded in a study of blood T cell repertoires in COVID-19. The wider study: COVID-19 samples, acute and convalescent, were from the United States, Italy and Spain.

Study processing details: Reference gene primer amplification gave estimated nucleated cell counts. Measured with immunoSEQ multiplex PCR; TCRdb has only the in-frame clones, and not every one. V, J and clone size were drawn from that table, and D and trimming were deduced from the DNA. The sample includes some 300,000 clones, 88% of them seen just once. The CDR3 loop spans 16 amino acids. V was clipped by 6 bases and J by 6 bases; unmatched bases: 16. CDR1 and CDR2 from the germline V gene are SGHRS and YFSETQ. This receptor was taken from a woman between 25 and 40 years old who had recovered from COVID-19. The sequenced sample was peripheral blood. The V call is TRBV5-1, the J call TRBJ2-3; 7 nucleotides agree with TRBD2. Written as DNA, the CDR3 is TGCGCCAGCACCCCGACTAGCTCGGGTCTGACGGATACGCAGTATTTT. Its protein product is CASTPTSSGLTDTQYF.